This T cell receptor (beta chain) appears in the sequencing data of a study of blood T cell repertoires in COVID-19. Study context: PBMCs, B-cell-depleted T cells, or T cells provided the cDNA or gDNA that made up the material.

This CDR3 contains 13 residues. J was trimmed by 5 bases and V by 10 bases; bases with no gene match: 8. CDR1 and CDR2 (germline): MNHEY, SVGAGI. Authors' processing steps: Amplified reference gene primers provided the basis for estimating nucleated cell counts. Measured with immunoSEQ multiplex PCR; TCRdb has only the in-frame clones, and not every one. D and trimming were read from the DNA, whereas the V and J calls and clone size are those reported in that table. The data show roughly 120,000 clones, with about 88% seen just once and 3% to 4% held by the top ten. The clonotype comes from a man aged 50 or older with active COVID-19. This rearrangement joins TRBV6-5 to TRBJ1-1; 9 bases agree with TRBD1. Sequencing was performed on peripheral blood. CDR3 in amino acids: CATWDRVYTEAFF. CDR3 sequence (DNA): TGTGCCACCTGGGACAGGGTATATACTGAAGCTTTCTTT.